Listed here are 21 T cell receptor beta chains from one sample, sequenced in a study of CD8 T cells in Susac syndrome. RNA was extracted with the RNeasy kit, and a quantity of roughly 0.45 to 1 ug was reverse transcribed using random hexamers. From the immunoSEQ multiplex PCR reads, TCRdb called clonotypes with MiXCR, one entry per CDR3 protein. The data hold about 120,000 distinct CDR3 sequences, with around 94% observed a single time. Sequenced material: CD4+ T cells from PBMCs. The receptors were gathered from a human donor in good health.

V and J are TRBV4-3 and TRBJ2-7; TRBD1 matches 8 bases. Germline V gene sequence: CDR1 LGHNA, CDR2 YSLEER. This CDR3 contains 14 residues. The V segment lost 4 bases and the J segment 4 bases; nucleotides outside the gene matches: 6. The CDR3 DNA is TGCGCCAGCAGCCGGGGACAGGTCGGGTACGAGCAGTACTTC. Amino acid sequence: CASSRGQVGYEQYF.

CDR3 sequence: CSARQDPYNEQFF. CDR3 coding DNA: TGCAGTGCTAGACAGGACCCCTACAATGAGCAGTTCTTC. The gene calls are TRBV20-1 and TRBJ2-1; no reliable D call. CDR1 is DFQATT and CDR2 is SNEGSKA in the germline V gene (reference sequence). Trimming stripped 2 bases from V and 2 bases from J, with 7 bases between. This CDR3 comprises 13 residues.

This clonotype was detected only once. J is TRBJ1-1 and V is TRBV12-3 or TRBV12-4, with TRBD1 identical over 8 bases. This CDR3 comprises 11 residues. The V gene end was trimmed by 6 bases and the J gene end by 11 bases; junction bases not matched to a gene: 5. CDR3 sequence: CASSSRDRAFF. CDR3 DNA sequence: TGTGCCAGCAGCTCTAGGGACAGGGCTTTCTTT.

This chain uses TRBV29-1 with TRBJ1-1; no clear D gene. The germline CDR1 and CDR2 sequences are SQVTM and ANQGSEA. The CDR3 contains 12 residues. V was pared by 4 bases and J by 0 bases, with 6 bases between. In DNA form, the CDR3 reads TGCAGCGTTGTACGTATGAACACTGAAGCTTTCTTT. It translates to CSVVRMNTEAFF.

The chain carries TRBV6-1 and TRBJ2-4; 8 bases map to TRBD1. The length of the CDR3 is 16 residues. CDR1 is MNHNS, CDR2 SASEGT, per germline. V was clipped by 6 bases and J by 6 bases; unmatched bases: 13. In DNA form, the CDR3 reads TGTGCCAGCAGCGAGACAGGGGCTGGACCCTTAAACATTCAGTACTTC. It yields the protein CASSETGAGPLNIQYF.

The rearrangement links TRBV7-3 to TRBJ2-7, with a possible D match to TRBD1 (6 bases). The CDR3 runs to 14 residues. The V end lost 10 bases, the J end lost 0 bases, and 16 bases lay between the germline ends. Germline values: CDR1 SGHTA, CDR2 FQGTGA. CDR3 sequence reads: CAIPEDRCSYEQYF. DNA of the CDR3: TGTGCCATCCCCGAAGACAGGTGCTCCTACGAGCAGTACTTC.

The CDR3 loop is CATRTSGNSDTQYF. CDR3 DNA: TGTGCCACCCGGACTAGCGGGAATTCAGATACGCAGTATTTT. The chain recombines TRBV10-3 with TRBJ2-3; 12 bases are a match to TRBD2. The V and J ends lost 10 bases and 4 bases, in that order; junction bases with no gene match: 6. CDR3 length: 14 residues. CDR1 is ENHRY and CDR2 is SYGVKD in the germline V gene.

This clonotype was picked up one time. CDR3 amino acids: CASKLTFLSRYEQYF. Written as DNA, the CDR3 is TGTGCCAGCAAATTGACCTTCCTCAGCCGATACGAGCAGTACTTC. The chain joins TRBV2 to TRBJ2-7; D unresolved. V shed 7 bases and J shed 4 bases, with 20 bases lying between them. Germline V gives CDR1 SNHLY, CDR2 FYNNEI. This CDR3 contains 15 residues. The variable domain in full, completed from reference TRBV2 and TRBJ2-7, reads EPEVTQTPSHQVTQMGQEVILRCVPISNHLYFYWYRQILGQKVEFLVSFYNNEISEKSEIFDDQFSVERPDGSNFTLKIRSTKLEDSAMYFCASKLTFLSRYEQYFGPGTRLTVT.

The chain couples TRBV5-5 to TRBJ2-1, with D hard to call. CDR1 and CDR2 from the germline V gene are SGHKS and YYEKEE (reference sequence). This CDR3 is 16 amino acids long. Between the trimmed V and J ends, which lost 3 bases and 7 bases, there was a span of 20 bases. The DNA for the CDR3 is TGTGCCAGCAGCTCGGACGTTCGGAAGAGAGAGAATGAGCAGTTCTTC. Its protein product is CASSSDVRKRENEQFF.

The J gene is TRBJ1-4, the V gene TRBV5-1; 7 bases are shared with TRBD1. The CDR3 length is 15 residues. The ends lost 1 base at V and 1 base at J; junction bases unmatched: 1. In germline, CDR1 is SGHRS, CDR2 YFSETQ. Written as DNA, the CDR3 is TGCGCCAGCAGCTTGTGGACAGGAACTAATGAAAAACTGTTTTTT. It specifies CASSLWTGTNEKLFF.

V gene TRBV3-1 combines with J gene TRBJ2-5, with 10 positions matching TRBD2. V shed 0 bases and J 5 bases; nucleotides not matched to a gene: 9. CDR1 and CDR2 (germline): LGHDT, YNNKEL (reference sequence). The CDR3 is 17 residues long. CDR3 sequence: CASSQEPTAGGMETQYF. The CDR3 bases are TGTGCCAGCAGCCAAGAACCCACAGCGGGAGGGATGGAGACCCAGTACTTC.

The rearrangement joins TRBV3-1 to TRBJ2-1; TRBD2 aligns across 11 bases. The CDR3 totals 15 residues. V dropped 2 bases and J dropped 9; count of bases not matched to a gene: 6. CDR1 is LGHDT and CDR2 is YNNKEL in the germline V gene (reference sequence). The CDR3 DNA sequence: TGTGCCAGCAGCCAACTAGCGGGAGGTTTAAGTGAGCAGTTCTTC. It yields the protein CASSQLAGGLSEQFF.

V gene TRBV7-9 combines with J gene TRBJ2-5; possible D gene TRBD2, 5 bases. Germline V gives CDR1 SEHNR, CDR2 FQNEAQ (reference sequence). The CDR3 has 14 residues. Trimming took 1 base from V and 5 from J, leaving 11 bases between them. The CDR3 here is CASSLGGSGETQYF. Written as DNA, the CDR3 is TGTGCCAGCAGCTTAGGCGGCTCGGGGGAGACCCAGTACTTC.

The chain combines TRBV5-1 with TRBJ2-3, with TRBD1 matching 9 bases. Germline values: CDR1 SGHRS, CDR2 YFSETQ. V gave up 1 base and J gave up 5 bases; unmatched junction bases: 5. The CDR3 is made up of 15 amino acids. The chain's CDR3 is CASSLPGQGIDTQYF. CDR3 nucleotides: TGCGCCAGCAGCTTGCCGGGACAGGGCATAGATACGCAGTATTTT.

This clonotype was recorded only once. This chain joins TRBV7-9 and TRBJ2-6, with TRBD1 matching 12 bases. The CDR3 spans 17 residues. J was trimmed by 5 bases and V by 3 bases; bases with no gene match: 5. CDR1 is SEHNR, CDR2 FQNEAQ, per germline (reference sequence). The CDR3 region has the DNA TGTGCCAGCAGCTTCGGGACAGGGGGCTTCTGGGCCAACGTCCTGACTTTC. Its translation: CASSFGTGGFWANVLTF.

The CDR3 bases are TGCAGTGCTAGAGAGGGAGGCGAGGACACTGAAGCTTTCTTT. It encodes CSAREGGEDTEAFF. The V gene is TRBV20-1, the J gene TRBJ1-1; the D is unclear. V dropped 0 bases and J dropped 3 bases, with 11 bases sitting between them. Germline lookup yields CDR1 DFQATT and CDR2 SNEGSKA (reference sequence). The CDR3 sequence is 14 residues long.

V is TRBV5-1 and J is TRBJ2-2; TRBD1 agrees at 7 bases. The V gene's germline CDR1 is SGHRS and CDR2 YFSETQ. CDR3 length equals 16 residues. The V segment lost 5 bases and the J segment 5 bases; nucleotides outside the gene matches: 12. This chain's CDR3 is CASRDLIQGTTGELFF. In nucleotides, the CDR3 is TGCGCCAGCAGAGACCTAATACAGGGGACGACCGGGGAGCTGTTTTTT.

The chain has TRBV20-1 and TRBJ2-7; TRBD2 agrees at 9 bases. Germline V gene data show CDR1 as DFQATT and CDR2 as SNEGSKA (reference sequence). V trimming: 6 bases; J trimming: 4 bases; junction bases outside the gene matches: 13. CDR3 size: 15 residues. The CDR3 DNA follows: TGCAGTGCCCGATTGGCTAGCGGGAACCCGTACGAGCAGTACTTC. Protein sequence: CSARLASGNPYEQYF.

CDR3 sequence (DNA): TGTGCCAGCAGCGTAGACCCGGGAGGGGGGTACGAGCAGTACTTC. Encoded protein: CASSVDPGGGYEQYF. The V and J genes are TRBV9 and TRBJ2-7; 8 bases are a match to TRBD2. The CDR3 length is 15 residues. The V gene's germline CDR1 is SGDLS and CDR2 YYNGEE. J lost 4 bases, V lost 0 bases, and 6 bases had no gene match.

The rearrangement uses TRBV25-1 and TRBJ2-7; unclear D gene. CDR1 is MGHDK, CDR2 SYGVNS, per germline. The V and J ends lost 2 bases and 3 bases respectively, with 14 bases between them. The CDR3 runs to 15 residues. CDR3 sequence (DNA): TGTGCCAGCAGTGAAGGGCCCGCTGACATCTACGAGCAGTACTTC. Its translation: CASSEGPADIYEQYF.

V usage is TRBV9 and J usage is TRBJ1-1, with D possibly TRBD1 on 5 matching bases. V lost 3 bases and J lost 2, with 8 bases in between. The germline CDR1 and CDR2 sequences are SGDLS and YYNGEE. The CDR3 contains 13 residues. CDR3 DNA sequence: TGTGCCAGCAGCGCCACAGGTAACACTGAAGCTTTCTTT. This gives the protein CASSATGNTEAFF.